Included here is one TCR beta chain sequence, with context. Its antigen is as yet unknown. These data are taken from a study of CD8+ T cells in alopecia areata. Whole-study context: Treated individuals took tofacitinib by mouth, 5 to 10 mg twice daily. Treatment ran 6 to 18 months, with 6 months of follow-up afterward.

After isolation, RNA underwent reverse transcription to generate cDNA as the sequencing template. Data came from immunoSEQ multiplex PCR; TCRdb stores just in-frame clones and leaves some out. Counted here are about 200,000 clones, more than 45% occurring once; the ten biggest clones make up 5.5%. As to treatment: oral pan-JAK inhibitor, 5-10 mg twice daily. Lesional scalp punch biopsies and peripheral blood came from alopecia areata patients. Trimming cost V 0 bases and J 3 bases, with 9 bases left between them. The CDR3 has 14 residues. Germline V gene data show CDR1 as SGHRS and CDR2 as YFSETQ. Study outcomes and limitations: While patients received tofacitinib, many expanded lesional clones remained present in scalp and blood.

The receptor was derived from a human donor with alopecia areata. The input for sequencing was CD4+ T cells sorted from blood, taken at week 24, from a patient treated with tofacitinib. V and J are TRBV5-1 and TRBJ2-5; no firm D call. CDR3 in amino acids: CASSLADRKETQYF. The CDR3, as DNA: TGCGCCAGCAGCTTGGCCGACCGGAAAGAGACCCAGTACTTC.